This TCR beta chain is from a study of cytomegalovirus exposure and HLA in healthy donors. Findings of the study overall: It was reported that the classifier diagnosed cytomegalovirus status with high specificity and sensitivity in both the original and validation cohorts. Cytomegalovirus association was listed for 170 or so TCR beta chains.

Comment on this clone: What it binds is not known.

Germline CDR1 LNHDA, CDR2 SQIVND (reference sequence). This CDR3 is 15 amino acids long. J gave up 10 bases and V 7 bases, and 15 bases lay outside the gene matches. Use of 60 Vbeta and 13 Jbeta primers characterized the PCR. The data were produced by immunoSEQ multiplex PCR, yet TCRdb's version contains in-frame clones alone and is incomplete. The sample consists of 140,000 or so clones, 68% of them appearing once. Sequencing input: PBMCs. The TCR was taken from a man aged 55 to 70 in good health and CMV-seronegative. V gene TRBV19 combines with J gene TRBJ2-1; TRBD2 aligns across 8 bases. CDR3 DNA: TGTGCCAGTATTCTGGACGGAGCGGGAGCCGGGGAGCAGTTCTTC. It encodes CASILDGAGAGEQFF.